A single sample is the source of the 19 T cell receptor beta chains below, sequenced in a study of T cells in Graves' hyperthyroidism and ophthalmopathy. TCR beta CDR3 regions were amplified from RNA. HTBI primers were employed in a first-round RT-PCR of the TCR CDR3. TCRdb re-derived calls from the multiplex PCR reads in MiXCR, one entry per CDR3 protein. The sample shows about 600,000 distinct CDR3 sequences, 12% to 15% of them seen only once. Input material: blood. These receptors came from a woman under 30 with Graves' ophthalmopathy.

This clonotype has a count of ten or more. V gene TRBV11-2 combines with J gene TRBJ2-7, with 7 bases matching TRBD2. In germline, CDR1 is SGHAT, CDR2 FQNNGV. V dropped 7 bases and J dropped 1; count of bases not matched to a gene: 7. The CDR3 extends over 14 amino acids. The CDR3 protein is CASTLSSGSYEQYF. Written as DNA, the CDR3 is TGTGCCAGCACATTGTCTAGCGGATCCTACGAGCAGTACTTC. The full variable domain, its missing parts supplied by reference TRBV11-2 and TRBJ2-7, is EAGVAQSPRYKIIEKRQSVAFWCNPISGHATLYWYQQILGQGPKLLIQFQNNGVVDDSQLPKDRFSAERLKGVDSTLKIQPAKLEDSAVYLCASTLSSGSYEQYFGPGTRLTVT.

In its sample, this clonotype was seen many times. J is TRBJ2-7 and V is TRBV10-3, with 9 bases matching TRBD2. CDR1 is ENHRY, CDR2 SYGVKD, per germline. V trimming: 4 bases; J trimming: 2 bases; junction bases outside the gene matches: 9. The length of the CDR3 is 16 residues. This CDR3 reads CAISAVGSGSTYEQYF. The CDR3 DNA follows: TGTGCCATCAGTGCAGTGGGTAGCGGGAGTACCTACGAGCAGTACTTC.

This clonotype was seen repeatedly, ten times or more. This chain joins TRBV12-5 and TRBJ2-1; tentative D call: TRBD1 (5 bases). CDR1 and CDR2 (germline): LGHNT, FRNRAP. The CDR3 has 16 amino acids. V gave up 1 base and J gave up 6 bases, with 16 bases separating them. CDR3 nucleotide sequence: TGTGCTAGTGGTTTGGCCCAGGGTCCCCTTCCCAATGAGCAGTTCTTC. Its protein is CASGLAQGPLPNEQFF.

The table lists this clonotype with a few counts. For the CDR3, the DNA is TGTGCCAGTTCTGACGGACAGTTAAGCAATCAGCCCCAGCATTTT. This codes for CASSDGQLSNQPQHF. The chain uses TRBV19 and TRBJ1-5, with TRBD1 as a possible D gene (6 bases). Germline V gene lookup returns CDR1 LNHDA and CDR2 SQIVND (reference sequence). Deletions cut 8 bases from V and 1 base from J, with 15 bases between. The CDR3 is 15 amino acids.

There are many counts of this clonotype. The J gene is TRBJ2-7, the V gene TRBV20-1, with D perhaps TRBD2 (6 bases). The CDR3 has 13 amino acids. Trimming stripped 3 bases from V and 4 bases from J, with 13 bases between. Per the germline V gene, CDR1 is DFQATT and CDR2 is SNEGSKA (reference sequence). The chain's CDR3 is CSASGSQVYEQYF. DNA for the CDR3: TGCAGTGCTAGCGGGAGTCAAGTATACGAGCAGTACTTC.

This clonotype was counted at least ten times. This chain uses TRBV20-1 with TRBJ2-1; D is undetermined. The CDR3 has 13 amino acids. Trimming stripped 6 bases from V and 0 bases from J, with 9 bases between. Germline V gene lookup returns CDR1 DFQATT and CDR2 SNEGSKA (reference sequence). As DNA, the CDR3 is TGCAGTGCCGACCGAAACTCCTACAATGAGCAGTTCTTC. Its translation: CSADRNSYNEQFF.

This clonotype was found many times. The V and J genes are TRBV2 and TRBJ2-5; D is undetermined. Trimming shortened V by 1 base and J by 4 bases, and 13 bases separated the two germline ends. There are 15 residues in the CDR3. Per germline, CDR1 SNHLY and CDR2 FYNNEI. The DNA for the CDR3 is TGTGCCAGCAGTGAAGGACCCAATAAAGGAGAGACCCAGTACTTC. Protein: CASSEGPNKGETQYF.

CDR3 region: CASSVDGTSVYNEQFF. In DNA form, the CDR3 reads TGTGCCAGCAGCGTAGATGGGACTAGCGTCTACAATGAGCAGTTCTTC. J is TRBJ2-1 and V is TRBV9; 10 nucleotides agree with TRBD2. The germline CDR1 and CDR2 sequences are SGDLS and YYNGEE. The CDR3 contains 16 residues. V gave up 0 bases and J gave up 3 bases; unmatched junction bases: 3.

This clonotype occurred a few times. V is TRBV9 and J is TRBJ2-3, with 8 positions matching TRBD2. This CDR3 has 16 amino acids. The germline CDR1 and CDR2 sequences are SGDLS and YYNGEE. The V gene end was trimmed by 4 bases and the J gene end by 2 bases; junction bases not matched to a gene: 9. The CDR3 bases are TGTGCCAGCAGCTCCCGGGTAGCGGGATCCACAGATACGCAGTATTTT. This sequence encodes CASSSRVAGSTDTQYF.

V and J are TRBV4-1 and TRBJ1-4; no firm D call. Germline V gene lookup returns CDR1 MGHRA and CDR2 YSYEKL. The CDR3 is 13 residues long. With 5 bases removed from V and 5 bases from J, the gap between germline ends came to 9 bases. This chain's CDR3 is CASSVERNEKLFF. CDR3 DNA sequence: TGCGCCAGCAGCGTAGAGAGGAATGAAAAACTGTTTTTT.

The chain recombines TRBV28 with TRBJ1-5; no clear D. The CDR3 covers 15 residues. Between the trimmed V and J ends, which lost 6 bases and 2 bases, there was a span of 14 bases. The germline V gene has CDR1 MDHEN and CDR2 SYDVKM. The CDR3 nucleotides are TGTGCCAGCAGGAAAGGCTCGAGTGGCAATCAGCCCCAGCATTTT. This codes for CASRKGSSGNQPQHF. Full variable domain (missing parts from reference TRBV28 and TRBJ1-5): DVKVTQSSRYLVKRTGEKVFLECVQDMDHENMFWYRQDPGLGLRLIYFSYDVKMKEKGDIPEGYSVSREKKERFSLILESASTNQTSMYLCASRKGSSGNQPQHFGDGTRLSIL.

This clonotype occurred many times. V and J are TRBV5-8 and TRBJ2-3; D remains unclear. V lost 1 base and J lost 1, with 7 bases in between. The germline CDR1 and CDR2 sequences are SGHTS and YDEGEE. CDR3 length: 14 amino acids. The CDR3 spells CASSLLGRTDTQYF. DNA for the CDR3: TGTGCCAGCAGCTTGTTGGGTCGCACAGATACGCAGTATTTT.

Ten or more counts support this clonotype. The V gene is TRBV12-3 or TRBV12-4, the J gene TRBJ1-2; possible D gene TRBD1, 5 bases. Trimming took 5 bases from V and 4 from J, leaving 11 bases between them. This CDR3 has 13 amino acids. The CDR3 coding sequence is TGTGCCAGCAGTAGACAGACCCGCTATGGCTACACCTTC. Amino acids: CASSRQTRYGYTF.

This clonotype was seen at least ten times. This sequence joins TRBV5-5 and TRBJ2-1, with 14 bases identical to TRBD2. Germline assignment: CDR1 SGHKS and CDR2 YYEKEE (reference sequence). This CDR3 has 16 amino acids. The J segment lost 9 bases and the V segment lost 2 bases, leaving 7 bases of the junction unmatched. CDR3 nucleotide sequence: TGTGCCAGCAGCTTCAGACTAGCGGGAGGGTCGGGTGAGCAGTTCTTC. This sequence encodes CASSFRLAGGSGEQFF.

This clonotype occurred many times. This chain uses TRBV28 with TRBJ2-7; weak D call: TRBD1 (8 bases). V lost 10 bases, J lost 3 bases, and 19 bases lay in between. Germline CDR1 reads MDHEN; CDR2 reads SYDVKM. The CDR3 is 14 residues long. The CDR3 sequence is CANARQGRGYEQYF. CDR3 in DNA: TGTGCCAACGCGAGACAGGGGAGGGGCTACGAGCAGTACTTC.

This clonotype was detected only a few times. The chain is built from TRBV18 and TRBJ1-4; 8 nucleotides match TRBD1. The CDR3 is 15 residues long. Per germline, CDR1 KGHSH and CDR2 LQKENI. Trimming at V came to 4 bases and at J to 5 bases, leaving 6 bases not matched to a gene. CDR3 coding DNA: TGTGCCAGCTCACGACCGGGACAGGAGAATGAAAAACTGTTTTTT. Translating it yields CASSRPGQENEKLFF.

This clonotype was seen a handful of times. The chain links TRBV7-9 to TRBJ2-6; 9 bases map to TRBD2. J lost 0 bases, V lost 4 bases, and 19 bases had no gene match. The CDR3 is 22 residues long. CDR1 SEHNR and CDR2 FQNEAQ come from the germline V gene (reference sequence). The CDR3 protein is CASSSPRGGNWHLSSGANVLTF. CDR3 coding DNA: TGTGCCAGCAGCTCCCCGCGGGGGGGAAATTGGCATCTCAGCTCTGGGGCCAACGTCCTGACTTTC.

In this sample, this clonotype turned up many times. This chain joins TRBV28 and TRBJ1-1; tentatively, D is TRBD1 (5 bases). Germline V gives CDR1 MDHEN, CDR2 SYDVKM. The CDR3 consists of 11 residues. Trimming took off 6 bases at V and 7 bases at J, with 9 bases between the two ends. The CDR3 is CASRWGVEAFF. The CDR3 DNA sequence: TGTGCCAGCAGATGGGGGGTTGAAGCTTTCTTT.

J is TRBJ2-5 and V is TRBV7-3; 15 nucleotides line up with TRBD2. This CDR3 has 18 amino acids. After removal of 5 bases from V and 2 bases from J, the junction contained 9 bases not matched to a gene. Germline CDR1 and CDR2: SGHTA and FQGTGA. CDR3 in amino acids: CASSPGPGLAGGQETQYF. CDR3 DNA: TGTGCCAGCAGCCCCGGCCCGGGACTAGCGGGAGGACAAGAGACCCAGTACTTC. Full variable domain (outside the CDR3, taken from reference TRBV7-3 and TRBJ2-5): GAGVSQTPSNKVTEKGKYVELRCDPISGHTALYWYRQSLGQGPEFLIYFQGTGAADDSGLPNDRFFAVRPEGSVSTLKIQRTERGDSAVYLCASSPGPGLAGGQETQYFGPGTRLLVL.